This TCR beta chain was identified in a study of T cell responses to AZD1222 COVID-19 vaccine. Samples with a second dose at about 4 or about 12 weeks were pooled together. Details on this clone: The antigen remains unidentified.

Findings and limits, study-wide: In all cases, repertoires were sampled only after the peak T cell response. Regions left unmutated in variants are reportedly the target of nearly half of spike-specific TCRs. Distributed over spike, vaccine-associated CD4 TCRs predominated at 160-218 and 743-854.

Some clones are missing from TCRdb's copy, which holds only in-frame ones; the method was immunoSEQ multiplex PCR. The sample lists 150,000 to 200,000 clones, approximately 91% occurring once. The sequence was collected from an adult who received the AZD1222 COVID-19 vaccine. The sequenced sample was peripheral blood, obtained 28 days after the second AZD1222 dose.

In DNA form, the CDR3 reads TGTGCCAGCAGCCTTGAGGCAAAAATCTATGGCTACACCTTC. Translation gives CASSLEAKIYGYTF. The rearrangement joins TRBV6-5 to TRBJ1-2; D is uncertain. V lost 6 bases and J 4 bases, leaving 15 bases between the germline ends. This CDR3 has 14 residues. Germline lookup yields CDR1 MNHEY and CDR2 SVGAGI.